These T cell receptor beta chains were read from a single sample in a study of T cells in Graves' hyperthyroidism and ophthalmopathy. TCRdb re-analysed the multiplex PCR reads in MiXCR, keeping a single row per CDR3 protein. The sample lists 500,000 or so distinct CDR3 sequences; roughly 16% were seen once. Sequencing used blood. The receptors originated from a woman aged 25 to 39 with Graves' ophthalmopathy. CDR3s include the opening cysteine and the closing phenylalanine or tryptophan. D genes are given only for firm matches. Some rows mark clone size as missing; the rest say once, few, many or name a class of expanded clone.

abundance: many; j_gene: TRBJ1-5; d_gene: -; v_gene: TRBV24-1; CDR3aa: CATSDPKDSFNQPQHF; CDR3nt: TGTGCCACCAGTGACCCCAAGGACAGTTTTAATCAGCCCCAGCATTTT
abundance: -; j_gene: TRBJ2-5; d_gene: TRBD1; v_gene: TRBV12-3/TRBV12-4; CDR3aa: CASSRGQVRAAQYF; CDR3nt: TGTGCCAGCAGTAGGGGACAGGTTCGGGCTGCCCAGTACTTC
abundance: -; j_gene: TRBJ2-2; d_gene: TRBD1; v_gene: TRBV20-1; CDR3aa: CSARHRGTGELFF; CDR3nt: TGCAGTGCTAGGCACAGGGGGACCGGGGAGCTGTTTTTT
abundance: -; j_gene: TRBJ1-6; d_gene: TRBD1; v_gene: TRBV19; CDR3aa: CASRGTGENSPLHF; CDR3nt: TGTGCCAGTAGGGGGACAGGGGAGAATTCACCCCTCCACTTT
abundance: -; j_gene: TRBJ2-7; d_gene: -; v_gene: TRBV7-2; CDR3aa: CASSLEKGSHEQYF; CDR3nt: TGTGCCAGCAGCTTAGAAAAGGGATCCCACGAGCAGTACTTC
abundance: -; j_gene: TRBJ2-7; d_gene: -; v_gene: TRBV11-2; CDR3aa: CASSPSLLTYEQYF; CDR3nt: TGTGCCAGCAGCCCGTCCCTTTTAACCTACGAGCAGTACTTC
abundance: many; j_gene: TRBJ2-5; d_gene: -; v_gene: TRBV3-1; CDR3aa: CASSQVRTQETQYF; CDR3nt: TGTGCCAGCAGCCAAGTTAGGACGCAAGAGACCCAGTACTTC
abundance: many; j_gene: TRBJ2-7; d_gene: TRBD2; v_gene: TRBV28; CDR3aa: CASSSHAIAGGGYEQYF; CDR3nt: TGTGCCAGCAGTTCCCATGCAATAGCGGGAGGTGGCTACGAGCAGTACTTC
abundance: many; j_gene: TRBJ1-1; d_gene: TRBD1; v_gene: TRBV28; CDR3aa: CASRSSGGENTEAFF; CDR3nt: TGTGCCAGCAGGTCTTCAGGGGGCGAGAACACTGAAGCTTTCTTT
abundance: many; j_gene: TRBJ1-4; d_gene: -; v_gene: TRBV2; CDR3aa: CASSEWGTEEKLFF; CDR3nt: TGTGCCAGCAGTGAATGGGGGACCGAAGAAAAACTGTTTTTT
abundance: many; j_gene: TRBJ2-7; d_gene: -; v_gene: TRBV12-3/TRBV12-4; CDR3aa: CASSLSRAEQYF; CDR3nt: TGTGCCAGCTCACTCAGTAGGGCCGAGCAGTACTTC
abundance: many; j_gene: TRBJ2-1; d_gene: -; v_gene: TRBV24-1; CDR3aa: CATSSQPRYNEQFF; CDR3nt: TGTGCCACCAGTTCGCAGCCCCGATACAATGAGCAGTTCTTC
abundance: few; j_gene: TRBJ1-1; d_gene: -; v_gene: TRBV12-3/TRBV12-4; CDR3aa: CASSPPGGQNTEAFF; CDR3nt: TGTGCCAGCTCCCCTCCCGGGGGCCAGAACACTGAAGCTTTCTTT
abundance: many; j_gene: TRBJ1-1; d_gene: -; v_gene: TRBV29-1; CDR3aa: CSVRAANTEAFF; CDR3nt: TGCAGCGTAAGGGCCGCGAACACTGAAGCTTTCTTT
abundance: many; j_gene: TRBJ2-1; d_gene: TRBD2; v_gene: TRBV7-9; CDR3aa: CASSFGAGLYNEQFF; CDR3nt: TGTGCCAGCAGCTTCGGAGCGGGACTCTACAATGAGCAGTTCTTC
abundance: -; j_gene: TRBJ2-3; d_gene: TRBD2; v_gene: TRBV20-1; CDR3aa: CSAISGRPDTQYF; CDR3nt: TGCAGTGCTATTAGCGGGAGGCCAGATACGCAGTATTTT
abundance: -; j_gene: TRBJ2-5; d_gene: TRBD2; v_gene: TRBV20-1; CDR3aa: CSAGNSGSQETQYF; CDR3nt: TGCAGTGCTGGGAATAGCGGGAGCCAAGAGACCCAGTACTTC
abundance: few; j_gene: TRBJ2-3; d_gene: -; v_gene: TRBV12-3/TRBV12-4; CDR3aa: CASSTYLDTDTQYF; CDR3nt: TGTGCCAGCAGTACCTACTTGGACACAGATACGCAGTATTTT
abundance: few; j_gene: TRBJ2-2; d_gene: -; v_gene: TRBV20-1; CDR3aa: CSAAGTNTGELFF; CDR3nt: TGCAGTGCCGCCGGGACTAACACCGGGGAGCTGTTTTTT
abundance: few; j_gene: TRBJ1-1; d_gene: -; v_gene: TRBV14; CDR3aa: CASSQVRGSEAFF; CDR3nt: TGTGCCAGCAGCCAAGTTAGGGGATCTGAAGCTTTCTTT
abundance: many; j_gene: TRBJ2-2; d_gene: -; v_gene: TRBV12-3/TRBV12-4; CDR3aa: CASSLGSVNTGELFF; CDR3nt: TGTGCCAGCAGTTTGGGTAGCGTGAACACCGGGGAGCTGTTTTTT
abundance: -; j_gene: TRBJ1-2; d_gene: -; v_gene: TRBV6-1; CDR3aa: CASSLSPRTASNYGYTF; CDR3nt: TGTGCCAGCAGTCTTTCCCCCCGGACAGCAAGTAACTATGGCTACACCTTC
abundance: many; j_gene: TRBJ2-7; d_gene: -; v_gene: TRBV20-1; CDR3aa: CSARDSFKAAYEQYF; CDR3nt: TGCAGTGCTAGAGACTCCTTTAAGGCGGCCTACGAGCAGTACTTC
abundance: few; j_gene: TRBJ1-5; d_gene: -; v_gene: TRBV2; CDR3aa: CASSERSGFSNQPQHF; CDR3nt: TGTGCCAGCAGTGAACGATCAGGGTTTAGCAATCAGCCCCAGCATTTT
abundance: few; j_gene: TRBJ2-3; d_gene: TRBD2; v_gene: TRBV24-1; CDR3aa: CATSDPGGGSTDTQYF; CDR3nt: TGTGCCACCAGTGATCCGGGGGGGGGGAGCACAGATACGCAGTATTTT
abundance: many; j_gene: TRBJ2-7; d_gene: -; v_gene: TRBV28; CDR3aa: CASSLGERREQYF; CDR3nt: TGTGCCAGCAGCTTAGGGGAAAGGCGCGAGCAGTACTTC
abundance: few; j_gene: TRBJ2-7; d_gene: -; v_gene: TRBV6-1; CDR3aa: CASSPQVKQYF; CDR3nt: TGTGCCAGCAGTCCACAGGTTAAGCAGTACTTC
abundance: many; j_gene: TRBJ1-2; d_gene: TRBD1; v_gene: TRBV30; CDR3aa: CAWNRGRDGYTF; CDR3nt: TGTGCCTGGAACAGGGGAAGGGATGGCTACACCTTC
abundance: -; j_gene: TRBJ1-5; d_gene: -; v_gene: TRBV10-2; CDR3aa: CASSDAIGTGSNQPQHF; CDR3nt: TGCGCCAGCAGTGACGCAATAGGGACGGGTAGCAATCAGCCCCAGCATTTT
abundance: -; j_gene: TRBJ1-2; d_gene: -; v_gene: TRBV5-1; CDR3aa: CASSLGLSGNYGYTF; CDR3nt: TGCGCCAGCAGCTTGGGATTGAGCGGGAACTATGGCTACACCTTC
abundance: many; j_gene: TRBJ2-7; d_gene: -; v_gene: TRBV4-3; CDR3aa: CASSQDDGPYEQYF; CDR3nt: TGCGCCAGCAGCCAAGACGACGGCCCCTACGAGCAGTACTTC